The 24 T cell receptor beta chains given below trace back to one sample, sequenced in a study of T cell changes during pregnancy in multiple sclerosis. The method was immunoSEQ multiplex PCR; TCRdb's version includes in-frame clones alone and lacks a portion of them. The top ten hold approximately 2.1% of the sample, which has 70,000 to 75,000 clones, 90% to 95% seen once. Sequenced here: peripheral blood, sampled in the second trimester of pregnancy. These receptors were obtained from a female donor in good health, enrolled as a control in a pregnancy study.

V and J are TRBV9 and TRBJ1-1; D ambiguous. The ends were cut back, 4 bases at V and 1 base at J, with 11 bases in the middle. Germline V gene sequence: CDR1 SGDLS, CDR2 YYNGEE. The CDR3 has 14 amino acids. CDR3 in DNA: TGTGCCAGCAGCCCCCCCCGAGCGAACACTGAAGCTTTCTTT. Translation: CASSPPRANTEAFF.

The CDR3 loop is CASSIDGNGDKTEAFF. CDR3 DNA sequence: TGTGCCAGTAGTATAGATGGCAATGGGGACAAGACTGAAGCTTTCTTT. The V gene is TRBV19, the J gene TRBJ1-1; tentatively, D is TRBD1 (6 bases). The germline V gene encodes CDR1 LNHDA and CDR2 SQIVND (reference sequence). Trimming took 0 bases from V and 5 from J, leaving 16 bases between them. The CDR3 runs to 16 residues.

CDR3 coding DNA: TGTGCCAGCAGCTCCACAGGGAAGAAACTGTTTTTT. It codes for CASSSTGKKLFF. The chain is built from TRBV27 and TRBJ1-4; D might be TRBD1 (6 bases). Trimming removed 6 bases from V and 11 bases from J, with 13 bases in between. This CDR3 contains 12 residues. Per germline, CDR1 MNHEY and CDR2 SMNVEV (reference sequence).

V and J are TRBV2 and TRBJ1-1, with D perhaps TRBD1 (5 bases). With 8 bases removed from V and 5 bases from J, the gap between germline ends came to 15 bases. CDR3 length equals 13 residues. Per germline, CDR1 SNHLY and CDR2 FYNNEI. The CDR3 reads CASVLLGGTEAFF. DNA for the CDR3: TGTGCCAGCGTTCTACTGGGGGGTACTGAAGCTTTCTTT.

V gene TRBV18 combines with J gene TRBJ2-3; tentative D call: TRBD2 (5 bases). The CDR3 has 14 amino acids. CDR1 KGHSH and CDR2 LQKENI come from the germline V gene. Trimming removed 2 bases from V and 0 bases from J, with 6 bases in between. The CDR3 DNA follows: TGTGCCAGCTCACCATCGGGGAGCACAGATACGCAGTATTTT. This translates into CASSPSGSTDTQYF.

J is TRBJ2-7 and V is TRBV18; a weak D match, TRBD2 (6 bases). V shed 3 bases and J shed 2 bases, with 11 bases lying between them. The CDR3 runs 14 residues. Looked up from germline, CDR1 is KGHSH and CDR2 is LQKENI. CDR3 DNA: TGTGCCAGCTCACCGGGACTGGCCCCCTACGAGCAGTACTTC. Protein product: CASSPGLAPYEQYF. Full variable domain (outside the CDR3, taken from reference TRBV18 and TRBJ2-7): NAGVMQNPRHLVRRRGQEARLRCSPMKGHSHVYWYRQLPEEGLKFMVYLQKENIIDESGMPKERFSAEFPKEGPSILRIQQVVRGDSAAYFCASSPGLAPYEQYFGPGTRLTVT.

The chain carries TRBV6-6 and TRBJ2-7; D call uncertain. CDR1 is MNHNY, CDR2 SVGAGI, per germline (reference sequence). Between the trimmed V and J ends, which lost 3 bases and 5 bases, there was a span of 5 bases. The CDR3 totals 11 residues. The chain's CDR3 is CASSYSHEQYF. The CDR3 coding sequence is TGTGCCAGCAGTTATAGTCACGAGCAGTACTTC.

This chain joins TRBV7-9 and TRBJ1-1; 10 nucleotides line up with TRBD1. This CDR3 comprises 15 residues. Germline assignment: CDR1 SEHNR and CDR2 FQNEAQ (reference sequence). V trimming: 1 base; J trimming: 4 bases; junction bases outside the gene matches: 3. CDR3 DNA: TGTGCCAGCAGCTTAGGACAGGGGGCTAGCACTGAAGCTTTCTTT. It translates to CASSLGQGASTEAFF.

This chain joins TRBV5-5 and TRBJ1-5, with 7 bases that match TRBD1. The CDR3 covers 15 residues. J lost 6 bases, V lost 4 bases, and 10 bases had no gene match. Germline assignment: CDR1 SGHKS and CDR2 YYEKEE (reference sequence). The CDR3 sequence is CASSRDSLTGQPQHF. The CDR3 DNA follows: TGTGCCAGCAGCCGGGACAGCCTGACGGGTCAGCCCCAGCATTTT. The full variable domain, with the rest looked up from reference TRBV5-5 and TRBJ1-5, is DAGVTQSPTHLIKTRGQQVTLRCSPISGHKSVSWYQQVLGQGPQFIFQYYEKEERGRGNFPDRFSARQFPNYSSELNVNALLLGDSALYLCASSRDSLTGQPQHFGDGTRLSIL.

The V and J genes are TRBV28 and TRBJ1-2, with TRBD1 identical over 8 bases. The CDR3 loop spans 13 amino acids. V lost 2 bases to trimming and J lost 4 bases; unmatched junction nucleotides: 0. CDR1 and CDR2 from the germline V gene are MDHEN and SYDVKM. CDR3 sequence: CASSLTGGYGYTF. The CDR3, as DNA: TGTGCCAGCAGTTTAACAGGGGGCTATGGCTACACCTTC.

The J gene is TRBJ1-5, the V gene TRBV15, with D unresolved. CDR1 is LNHNV, CDR2 YYDKDF, per germline (reference sequence). V was trimmed by 5 bases and J by 5 bases, leaving 10 bases between them. The CDR3 has 13 residues. The CDR3 region has the DNA TGTGCCACCAGCTTTGCAGATCATCAGCCCCAGCATTTT. Its protein is CATSFADHQPQHF.

The rearrangement uses TRBV9 and TRBJ1-2, with 10 bases lining up with TRBD1. V lost 0 bases to trimming and J lost 5 bases; unmatched junction nucleotides: 4. The germline gives CDR1 SGDLS, CDR2 YYNGEE. The CDR3 sequence is 15 residues long. The CDR3 coding sequence is TGTGCCAGCAGCGTAGCTCGGGGACAGGGGTATGGCTACACCTTC. Translation: CASSVARGQGYGYTF. Using reference TRBV9 and TRBJ1-2 for the parts outside the CDR3, the full variable domain is DSGVTQTPKHLITATGQRVTLRCSPRSGDLSVYWYQQSLDQGLQFLIQYYNGEERAKGNILERFSAQQFPDLHSELNLSSLELGDSALYFCASSVARGQGYGYTFGSGTRLTVV.

This chain uses TRBV5-1 with TRBJ2-7, with TRBD1 matching over 9 bases. V shed 0 bases and J 2 bases; nucleotides not matched to a gene: 0. The CDR3 sequence is 14 residues long. The germline V gene encodes CDR1 SGHRS and CDR2 YFSETQ. The CDR3: CASSLGQGAYEQYF. CDR3 coding DNA: TGCGCCAGCAGCTTGGGACAGGGGGCCTACGAGCAGTACTTC.

The chain employs TRBV28 and TRBJ2-3, with D tentatively TRBD2 (6 bases). The germline V gene encodes CDR1 MDHEN and CDR2 SYDVKM. Trimming left V 5 bases short and J 0 bases short, with 12 bases between. There are 15 residues in the CDR3. CDR3: CASSLSGTSTDTQYF. The CDR3 DNA reads TGTGCCAGCAGTCTTTCTGGGACTAGCACAGATACGCAGTATTTT.

V usage is TRBV28 and J usage is TRBJ1-6, with 7 positions matching TRBD1. CDR3 length: 15 residues. The germline V gene encodes CDR1 MDHEN and CDR2 SYDVKM. The V gene end was trimmed by 6 bases and the J gene end by 4 bases; junction bases not matched to a gene: 6. The CDR3 DNA is TGTGCCAGCAGACTCTCGGGACAGTATAATTCACCCCTCCACTTT. Protein product: CASRLSGQYNSPLHF.

This chain joins TRBV29-1 and TRBJ1-2, with D hard to call. The CDR3 contains 13 residues. Trimming removed 6 bases at V and 4 bases at J, with 15 bases between. Germline V lookup: CDR1 SQVTM, CDR2 ANQGSEA. The CDR3 DNA sequence: TGCAGCGTCGATGACGGGGTGTCCTATGGCTACACCTTC. Its protein product is CSVDDGVSYGYTF.

The chain links TRBV6-1 to TRBJ2-1, with D perhaps TRBD2 (6 bases). There are 15 residues in the CDR3. In germline, CDR1 is MNHNS, CDR2 SASEGT. V lost 6 bases, J lost 0 bases, and 12 bases lay in between. The CDR3 DNA sequence: TGTGCCAGCAGACTGGCGGGGAACTCCTACAATGAGCAGTTCTTC. Encoded protein: CASRLAGNSYNEQFF.

The chain links TRBV7-9 to TRBJ1-3; D may be TRBD1 (5 bases). Trimming stripped 4 bases from V and 6 bases from J, with 13 bases between. This CDR3 region has 14 residues. From germline, CDR1 is SEHNR and CDR2 FQNEAQ (reference sequence). The CDR3 nucleotides read TGTGCCAGCAGCTCCGGGGGGACCACAAACACCATATATTTT. This codes for CASSSGGTTNTIYF.

This clone has just one count. The rearrangement links TRBV6-4 to TRBJ2-4, with a tentative D call TRBD1 (5 bases). Trimming shortened V by 8 bases and J by 0 bases, and 23 bases separated the two germline ends. CDR3 length: 18 amino acids. Germline-derived CDR1 and CDR2 are MRHNA and SNTAGT. CDR3 nucleotide sequence: TGTGCCAGCCTCGAAGGATTTCAGGGCGGTGTAGCCAAAAACATTCAGTACTTC. Its translation: CASLEGFQGGVAKNIQYF.

The chain combines TRBV6-6 with TRBJ2-1, with D possibly being TRBD2 (6 bases). The V gene lost 3 bases and the J gene lost 7 bases, with 7 bases spanning the gap. The CDR3 is 12 amino acids. Germline V CDR1 and CDR2: MNHNY, SVGAGI (reference sequence). The CDR3 region is CASSYGRNEQFF. Here the CDR3 DNA reads TGTGCCAGCAGTTATGGGAGGAATGAGCAGTTCTTC.

This chain connects TRBV6-5 to TRBJ2-3; a weak D match, TRBD1 (5 bases). Per germline, CDR1 MNHEY and CDR2 SVGAGI. CDR3 length: 15 amino acids. Trimming removed 0 bases at V and 4 bases at J, with 11 bases between. The CDR3 nucleotides are TGTGCCAGCAGTTACTCGGACACAGCCCCAGATACGCAGTATTTT. It translates to CASSYSDTAPDTQYF.

The V and J genes are TRBV6-1 and TRBJ2-7, with D tentatively TRBD2 (5 bases). Germline V lookup: CDR1 MNHNS, CDR2 SASEGT. V lost 4 bases and J lost 6, with 16 bases in between. This CDR3 comprises 14 residues. The CDR3 region is CASSATRGLGEQYF. The CDR3 bases are TGTGCCAGCAGTGCTACCCGGGGATTGGGCGAGCAGTACTTC.

The rearrangement links TRBV19 to TRBJ1-1; D is unresolved. CDR1 is LNHDA, CDR2 SQIVND, per germline (reference sequence). Trimming cost V 5 bases and J 1 base, with 5 bases left between them. The CDR3 spans 12 residues. Written as DNA, the CDR3 is TGTGCCAGTAGTTTCCAGAACACTGAAGCTTTCTTT. Amino acid sequence: CASSFQNTEAFF.

The chain is built from TRBV28 and TRBJ1-3; tentatively, D is TRBD1 (6 bases). The germline V gene has CDR1 MDHEN and CDR2 SYDVKM. V was shortened by 2 bases and J by 0 bases, with 11 bases between the two germline ends. This CDR3 is built from 16 residues. CDR3 protein: CASSLIDRFSGNTIYF. CDR3 sequence (DNA): TGTGCCAGCAGTTTAATCGACAGGTTCTCTGGAAACACCATATATTTT.